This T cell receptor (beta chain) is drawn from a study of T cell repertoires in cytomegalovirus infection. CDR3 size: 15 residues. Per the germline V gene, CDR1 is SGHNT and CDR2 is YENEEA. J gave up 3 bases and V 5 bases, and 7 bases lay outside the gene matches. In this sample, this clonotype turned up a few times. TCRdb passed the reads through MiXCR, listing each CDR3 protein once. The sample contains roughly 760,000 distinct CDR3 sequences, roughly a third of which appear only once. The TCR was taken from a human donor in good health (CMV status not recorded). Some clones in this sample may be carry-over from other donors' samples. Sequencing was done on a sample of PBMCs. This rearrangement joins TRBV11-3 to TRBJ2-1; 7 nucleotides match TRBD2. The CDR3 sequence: CASSRTGGDYNEQFF. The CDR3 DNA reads TGTGCCAGCAGCCGGACGGGAGGTGACTACAATGAGCAGTTCTTC.